The present entry profiles one T cell receptor beta chain with its context. The table came from immunoSEQ multiplex PCR; TCRdb's copy has only in-frame clones and leaves some out. In the table there are 40,000 to 60,000 clones, almost 90% of which are singletons. The entry originates in a study of control samples from healthy donors and cancer patients. V gave up 2 bases and J gave up 5 bases; unmatched junction bases: 7. The CDR3 consists of 15 residues. Germline V CDR1 and CDR2: MNHEY, SVGAGI. J is TRBJ2-7 and V is TRBV6-5; 9 positions agree with TRBD1. Sequencing used PBMCs. This receptor was identified in a man between 45 and 60 years old with head and neck cancer. Written as DNA, the CDR3 is TGTGCCAGCAGTTACCGGGGACAGGGTTACAACGAGCAGTACTTC. Translating gives CASSYRGQGYNEQYF.